The source of this TCR beta chain is a study of blood T cell repertoires in COVID-19. Profiling relied on immunoSEQ multiplex PCR, and the TCRdb table lists in-frame clones only, not all of them. The sample lists approximately 28,000 clones; more than 85% were seen once. With 4 bases removed from V and 2 bases from J, the gap between germline ends came to 11 bases. Per the germline V gene, CDR1 is MGHDK and CDR2 is SYGVNS. CDR3 length equals 14 residues. Seattle cases were enrolled at active infection and followed longitudinally. The sample was peripheral blood. V and J are TRBV25-1 and TRBJ1-2; a possible D gene is TRBD1 (5 bases). The sequence was obtained from a woman in her sixties or seventies with COVID-19, enrolled during active disease. The CDR3 reads CASSVPGLNYGYTF. The CDR3 DNA sequence: TGTGCCAGCAGTGTTCCGGGACTAAACTATGGCTACACCTTC.